The clone carrying this T cell receptor beta chain was found once. The antigen remains unidentified. This CDR3 comprises 15 residues. V shed 5 bases and J shed 2 bases, with 15 bases lying between them. CDR1 is MDHEN, CDR2 SYDVKM, per germline. This sample was taken from a study of T cells in localized non-small cell lung cancer. Study results and limitations: Investigators sequenced only a single tumor region, leaving heterogeneity possible.

The method was immunoSEQ multiplex PCR; TCRdb's version includes in-frame clones alone and lacks a portion of them. The sample carries about 1,000 clones, around 35% recorded once. V is TRBV28 and J is TRBJ1-1; weak D call: TRBD1 (6 bases). The sequenced sample was lung tumor tissue, obtained before any cancer treatment. The receptor was isolated from a man aged 40 to 69 with stage I lung adenocarcinoma. The CDR3: CASSPEDRPNTEAFF. The CDR3 DNA sequence: TGTGCCAGCAGTCCCGAAGACAGGCCCAACACTGAAGCTTTCTTT.